The clone carrying this T cell receptor (beta chain) was observed many times. Investigators amplified TCR beta CDR3 regions from RNA transcripts. The first round was an RT-PCR with HTBI primers, and the second round was a multiplex PCR. From the multiplex PCR reads, TCRdb called clonotypes with MiXCR, one entry per CDR3 protein. The sample contains 300,000 to 400,000 distinct CDR3 sequences, 17% of which appear only once. This sample was taken from a study of Graves' ophthalmopathy and Graves' hyperthyroidism. Other autoimmune diseases, uncontrolled infections, pregnancy or lactation led to the exclusion of patients. Clinical symptoms, serum thyroxine, TRAb, thyroid ultrasound and orbital computed tomography determined diagnosis. The sequencing sample was made of peripheral blood. The sequence derives from an adult man with Graves' ophthalmopathy.

The CDR3 loop is CSARDYQAGGGTEAFF. DNA of the CDR3: TGCAGTGCTAGAGATTATCAAGCAGGGGGGGGAACTGAAGCTTTCTTT. The chain links TRBV20-1 to TRBJ1-1; 7 nucleotides match TRBD1. The CDR3 consists of 16 residues. Germline V lookup: CDR1 DFQATT, CDR2 SNEGSKA (reference sequence). V shed 0 bases, J shed 5 bases, and the junction held 12 bases outside the gene matches.